This T cell receptor beta chain was identified in a study of T-cell memory formation after mild COVID-19. The CDR3 totals 13 residues. The ends were cut back, 2 bases at V and 5 bases at J, with 10 bases in the middle. Germline assignment: CDR1 SGDLS and CDR2 YYNGEE. TCRdb recomputed calls from the 5' RACE reads with MiXCR, one row per CDR3 protein. In the table there are fewer than 600,000 distinct CDR3 sequences, about 22% of which are singletons. The source is an adult woman who had mild COVID-19 (a few samples of this study predate the infection). Cell type and time point are not known. The gene calls are TRBV9 and TRBJ1-1; D may be TRBD1 (5 bases). Specimen: PBMCs or a T cell subset sorted from them (not recorded which). The CDR3 is CASSVGAKTEAFF. The CDR3 DNA is TGTGCCAGCAGCGTCGGGGCCAAGACTGAAGCTTTCTTT. The full variable domain, in which reference TRBV9 and TRBJ1-1 provide the parts outside the CDR3, is DSGVTQTPKHLITATGQRVTLRCSPRSGDLSVYWYQQSLDQGLQFLIQYYNGEERAKGNILERFSAQQFPDLHSELNLSSLELGDSALYFCASSVGAKTEAFFGQGTRLTVV.